This T cell receptor (beta chain) appears in the sequencing data of a study of cytomegalovirus exposure and HLA in healthy donors. Notes on the study in general: Under in vitro conditions, three CMV-associated chains were confirmed as specific for CMV antigens. A later analysis reported that several of the most significant clusters appeared to be linked to common viral pathogens, among them Epstein-Barr virus.

Primers included in the PCR were 60 Vbeta and 13 Jbeta primers. Using immunoSEQ multiplex PCR, the repertoire was profiled, and TCRdb retains in-frame clones only, with some absent. The table has 75,000 to 100,000 clones, around 72% seen once. This CDR3 is 15 amino acids long. Trimming stripped 2 bases from V and 4 bases from J, with 13 bases between. Germline assignment: CDR1 SGHRS and CDR2 YFSETQ. A few counts support this clone. The target antigen is unknown. The sequence derives from a man aged 35 to 55 in good health and CMV-seronegative. The chain uses TRBV5-1 and TRBJ2-1, with D possibly matching TRBD2 (6 bases). The sequenced sample consisted of PBMCs. This CDR3 reads CASSFGGGKYNEQFF. DNA for the CDR3: TGCGCCAGCAGCTTTGGTGGGGGGAAGTACAATGAGCAGTTCTTC. Variable domain in full (rest from reference TRBV5-1 and TRBJ2-1): KAGVTQTPRYLIKTRGQQVTLSCSPISGHRSVSWYQQTPGQGLQFLFEYFSETQRNKGNFPGRFSGRQFSNSRSEMNVSTLELGDSALYLCASSFGGGKYNEQFFGPGTRLTVL.